This T cell receptor (beta chain) was recorded in a study of T cells in Graves' hyperthyroidism and ophthalmopathy. The CDR3 consists of 15 residues. Germline V gives CDR1 SGHNT, CDR2 YENEEA. V gave up 5 bases and J gave up 5 bases; unmatched junction bases: 11. Notes on this clonotype: A read error is possible here, since a much larger clone lies one base away.

The investigators amplified TCR beta CDR3 regions from RNA transcripts. Primed by the HTBI set, a first-round RT-PCR was run on the TCR CDR3. Via MiXCR, TCRdb re-called the multiplex PCR reads, giving one row per CDR3 protein. The sample lists under 400,000 distinct CDR3 sequences; over 15% were seen once. The specimen sequenced was blood. V is TRBV11-3 and J is TRBJ2-7, with 8 nucleotides matching TRBD1. This clonotype was obtained from a woman aged 50 to 60 with Graves' hyperthyroidism. The CDR3: CASSPRQGPMNEQYV. For the CDR3, the DNA is TGTGCCAGCAGCCCCCGACAGGGGCCCATGAACGAGCAGTACGTC.